This TCR beta chain was sequenced for a study of cytomegalovirus exposure and HLA in healthy donors. The wider study: An early release of data contained around 80 million unique TCRs, which came from HLA-typed donors. Notes on the study in general: Sequencing depth across donors, presence/absence analyses assumed, was roughly uniform.

This clone was detected only once. Its cognate antigen is unknown. V lost 5 bases and J lost 3; bases outside the gene matches: 11. In germline, CDR1 is SGHVS, CDR2 FQNEAQ. The CDR3 length is 17 residues. The PCR ran on 60 Vbeta and 13 Jbeta primers. Assay: immunoSEQ multiplex PCR; the TCRdb copy retains only in-frame clones and omits some. The sample has fewer than 250,000 clones; more than 75% are singletons. Donors were nominally healthy when sampled, though unrecorded immune exposures were likely. Material: PBMCs. The V gene is TRBV7-8, the J gene TRBJ2-5; TRBD2 matches at 11 bases. This clonotype was sampled from a male donor in good health and CMV-seropositive. In DNA, the CDR3 is TGTGCCAGCAGCCCCCTGGGGACTAGCGGAAAAAAAGAGACCCAGTACTTC. It codes for CASSPLGTSGKKETQYF.